Listed here is a single TCR beta chain. Its antigen is not known. This record belongs to a study of T cell responses to AZD1222 COVID-19 vaccine. General study findings and limits: The peak T cell response came first, and repertoires were sampled only after it.

Data came from immunoSEQ multiplex PCR; TCRdb stores just in-frame clones and leaves some out. The data hold about 140,000 clones, with more than 75% observed a single time. The CDR3 runs 16 residues. Trimming cost V 5 bases and J 3 bases; bases outside gene matches: 6. Germline CDR1 and CDR2: MNHNY and SVGAGI (reference sequence). The J gene is TRBJ1-4, the V gene TRBV6-6; 10 nucleotides match TRBD1. This clonotype originated in an adult who received the AZD1222 COVID-19 vaccine. The sample here was peripheral blood, taken 28 days after the second AZD1222 dose. CDR3 amino acids: CASSPGQGQANEKLFF. CDR3 sequence (DNA): TGTGCCAGCAGTCCGGGACAGGGGCAGGCTAATGAAAAACTGTTTTTT.